The rows below give T cell receptor beta chains drawn from one sample of a study of PD-L1 blockade in urothelial cancer. Here immunoSEQ multiplex PCR was the method, and the copy in TCRdb shows in-frame clones only, minus some. Of 55,000 to 85,000 clones in the sample, roughly 84% are singletons; the top ten hold roughly 8.3%. The starting material was PBMCs, obtained around atezolizumab (anti-PD-L1) treatment. These receptor sequences come from a woman between 70 and 85 years old with urothelial cancer. Each CDR3 is given with its conserved first and last residue. Fields, in order: CDR3 length, V gene, J gene, clone size, CDR3 protein. Clone size, where shown, is once, few, many, or a class for clones that have expanded.

len: 14; v_gene: TRBV2; j_gene: TRBJ2-5; abundance: -; CDR3aa: CASSEGLSGETQYF
len: 15; v_gene: TRBV18; j_gene: TRBJ1-1; abundance: -; CDR3aa: CASSPNPQGRAEAFF
len: 18; v_gene: TRBV5-1; j_gene: TRBJ2-7; abundance: once; CDR3aa: CASSSIASFFGSSYEQYF
len: 13; v_gene: TRBV12-2; j_gene: TRBJ2-1; abundance: -; CDR3aa: CASRLVGYNEQFF
len: 15; v_gene: TRBV7-9; j_gene: TRBJ2-1; abundance: once; CDR3aa: CASRERLVGYNEQFF
len: 13; v_gene: TRBV6-6; j_gene: TRBJ1-2; abundance: -; CDR3aa: CASSYSQGGGYTF
len: 19; v_gene: TRBV11-3; j_gene: TRBJ2-1; abundance: -; CDR3aa: CASSPAGTSGGSSYNEQFF
len: 12; v_gene: TRBV5-1; j_gene: TRBJ2-3; abundance: few; CDR3aa: CASSWGQSAQYF
len: 13; v_gene: TRBV6-5; j_gene: TRBJ1-5; abundance: -; CDR3aa: CASSLNEDQPQHF
len: 13; v_gene: TRBV29-1; j_gene: TRBJ1-2; abundance: -; CDR3aa: CSVARQWTYGYTF
len: 16; v_gene: TRBV18; j_gene: TRBJ1-1; abundance: -; CDR3aa: CASSPRPGQGSTEAFF
len: 14; v_gene: TRBV5-1; j_gene: TRBJ2-5; abundance: -; CDR3aa: CASSPVTDPGTQYF
len: 16; v_gene: TRBV4-2; j_gene: TRBJ1-3; abundance: -; CDR3aa: CASSQEKPRTGNTIYF
len: 14; v_gene: TRBV27; j_gene: TRBJ2-1; abundance: -; CDR3aa: CASSPRTSGDEQFF
len: 16; v_gene: TRBV23-1; j_gene: TRBJ2-1; abundance: -; CDR3aa: CASSQIAGQSYNEQFF
len: 16; v_gene: TRBV2; j_gene: TRBJ2-2; abundance: few; CDR3aa: CASTARGTGVPGELFF
len: 16; v_gene: TRBV19; j_gene: TRBJ1-2; abundance: -; CDR3aa: CASSVGQVGENYGYTF
len: 15; v_gene: TRBV6-5; j_gene: TRBJ2-3; abundance: once; CDR3aa: CASRRRDRDADTQYF
len: 12; v_gene: TRBV30; j_gene: TRBJ1-2; abundance: -; CDR3aa: CAWSGGIYGYTF
len: 16; v_gene: TRBV9; j_gene: TRBJ2-2; abundance: -; CDR3aa: CASSVDPRVGTGELFF
len: 17; v_gene: TRBV11-2; j_gene: TRBJ2-1; abundance: once; CDR3aa: CASSLEAGLTSGQKQFF
len: 15; v_gene: TRBV6-5; j_gene: TRBJ1-2; abundance: -; CDR3aa: CASRRGDREVDGYTF
len: 15; v_gene: TRBV28; j_gene: TRBJ1-4; abundance: -; CDR3aa: CASSTDRRFFEKLFF
len: 15; v_gene: TRBV10-3; j_gene: TRBJ2-1; abundance: -; CDR3aa: CAISEASGQYNEQFF
len: 11; v_gene: TRBV20-1; j_gene: TRBJ2-4; abundance: -; CDR3aa: CSAKAGGIQYF
len: 16; v_gene: TRBV9; j_gene: TRBJ2-3; abundance: -; CDR3aa: CASSVEGGRAVGTQYF
len: 16; v_gene: TRBV29-1; j_gene: TRBJ2-6; abundance: -; CDR3aa: CSVEARGGSGANVLTF
len: 12; v_gene: TRBV28; j_gene: TRBJ1-4; abundance: once; CDR3aa: CASRQGSEKLFF
len: 14; v_gene: TRBV9; j_gene: TRBJ2-1; abundance: -; CDR3aa: CASSVGGDYNEQFF
len: 15; v_gene: TRBV5-1; j_gene: TRBJ1-4; abundance: -; CDR3aa: CASSLSLGTGEKLFF
len: 15; v_gene: TRBV5-1; j_gene: TRBJ1-2; abundance: -; CDR3aa: CASSPNDPGLDGYTF
len: 16; v_gene: TRBV7-3; j_gene: TRBJ2-7; abundance: -; CDR3aa: CASSLHDTRQGYEQYF
len: 15; v_gene: TRBV19; j_gene: TRBJ2-7; abundance: -; CDR3aa: CATSLGSRGLNEQYF
len: 15; v_gene: TRBV7-6; j_gene: TRBJ1-1; abundance: -; CDR3aa: CASSLRGQKNTEAFF
len: 17; v_gene: TRBV4-2; j_gene: TRBJ2-5; abundance: -; CDR3aa: CASSQGAVREREETQYF
len: 17; v_gene: TRBV10-2; j_gene: TRBJ1-1; abundance: -; CDR3aa: CASRNDRGTFFNTEAFF
len: 17; v_gene: TRBV7-8; j_gene: TRBJ2-1; abundance: -; CDR3aa: CASSLSLGTGKYNEQFF
len: 17; v_gene: TRBV4-1; j_gene: TRBJ2-7; abundance: -; CDR3aa: CASSQGLTSGAAYEQYF
len: 14; v_gene: TRBV5-1; j_gene: TRBJ2-3; abundance: once; CDR3aa: CASSLVFSTDTQYF
len: 13; v_gene: TRBV5-1; j_gene: TRBJ2-5; abundance: -; CDR3aa: CASSTTFEETQYF
len: 20; v_gene: TRBV5-1; j_gene: TRBJ2-7; abundance: -; CDR3aa: CASSSRPGQGSTASSYEQYF
len: 14; v_gene: TRBV28; j_gene: TRBJ1-1; abundance: -; CDR3aa: CASSEIDRNTEAFF
len: 14; v_gene: TRBV6-1; j_gene: TRBJ2-4; abundance: -; CDR3aa: CASSAGTGQNIQYF
len: 17; v_gene: TRBV18; j_gene: TRBJ1-1; abundance: -; CDR3aa: CASSFTHGREGDTEAFF
len: 14; v_gene: TRBV10-2; j_gene: TRBJ2-3; abundance: -; CDR3aa: CASMRASGTDTQYF
len: 15; v_gene: TRBV11-2; j_gene: TRBJ2-1; abundance: -; CDR3aa: CASSVRRGPGEEQFF
len: 14; v_gene: TRBV10-2; j_gene: TRBJ2-2; abundance: -; CDR3aa: CASKRDENTGELFF
len: 17; v_gene: TRBV4-2; j_gene: TRBJ2-5; abundance: -; CDR3aa: CASSQGGLAGGGETQYF
len: 16; v_gene: TRBV7-9; j_gene: TRBJ1-5; abundance: -; CDR3aa: CASSLARGAGNQPQHF
len: 18; v_gene: TRBV7-2; j_gene: TRBJ1-2; abundance: -; CDR3aa: CASSWWAVPGQGTVIPTF
len: 15; v_gene: TRBV2; j_gene: TRBJ2-5; abundance: -; CDR3aa: CASSTELFTQETQYF
len: 13; v_gene: TRBV5-6; j_gene: TRBJ1-3; abundance: -; CDR3aa: CASSIRGGNTIYF